This TCR beta chain stems from a study of T cells expressing NK-cell markers. Broader study findings: The same clonotypes also predominated in the CD3+CD56-NKG2C+ fraction of several donors. The study did not resolve the HCMV specificity of expanded NKG2C+ T cell clones.

A remark on this clonotype: Antigen unknown.

This CDR3 comprises 16 residues. Germline loops: CDR1 SGHVS, CDR2 FQNEAQ. TCRdb derives one entry per CDR3 protein from the 5' RACE reads, leaving out DNA. The table for this sample gives approximately 150,000 distinct CDR3 sequences. The gene calls are TRBV7-8 and TRBJ1-2; TCRdb selects TRBD1, and the lack of DNA leaves this call unchecked. The receptor's source is a man aged 18 to 29 in good health. Sequences were obtained from blood T cells: a sorted CD56 or NKG2C T cell subset, CD4+ or CD8+ T cells, or bulk PBMC T cells (not recorded which). This chain's CDR3 is CASSLDFGQGGYGYTF.